The following is a TCR beta chain sequence with its context. The antigen is unknown. A v3.0 immunoSEQ assay was performed at survey level. The repertoire was sequenced with immunoSEQ multiplex PCR; TCRdb's copy has only in-frame clones and lacks some. This table holds approximately 23,000 clones, 86% found once. This record comes from a study of long-term antiretroviral therapy in people with HIV. All participants with HIV were treated in the United States. The V gene's germline CDR1 is MDHEN and CDR2 SYDVKM. The CDR3 is made up of 15 amino acids. Trimming took 6 bases from V and 7 from J; bases not matched to a gene: 13. Study findings and constraints: Even long-term ART left TRB diversity below transplant donor controls, despite gains. ART adherence was not documented, and neither viral resistance nor therapy changes had any data.

J is TRBJ2-7 and V is TRBV28, with 9 bases identical to TRBD1. This clonotype was obtained from a man aged 40-55 years with HIV. This sample comprised unsorted PBMCs, obtained around 2.6 years after starting antiretroviral therapy. The CDR3 spells CASSTGTGWDKEQYF. CDR3 DNA: TGTGCCAGCAGCACCGGGACAGGGTGGGATAAGGAGCAGTACTTC.